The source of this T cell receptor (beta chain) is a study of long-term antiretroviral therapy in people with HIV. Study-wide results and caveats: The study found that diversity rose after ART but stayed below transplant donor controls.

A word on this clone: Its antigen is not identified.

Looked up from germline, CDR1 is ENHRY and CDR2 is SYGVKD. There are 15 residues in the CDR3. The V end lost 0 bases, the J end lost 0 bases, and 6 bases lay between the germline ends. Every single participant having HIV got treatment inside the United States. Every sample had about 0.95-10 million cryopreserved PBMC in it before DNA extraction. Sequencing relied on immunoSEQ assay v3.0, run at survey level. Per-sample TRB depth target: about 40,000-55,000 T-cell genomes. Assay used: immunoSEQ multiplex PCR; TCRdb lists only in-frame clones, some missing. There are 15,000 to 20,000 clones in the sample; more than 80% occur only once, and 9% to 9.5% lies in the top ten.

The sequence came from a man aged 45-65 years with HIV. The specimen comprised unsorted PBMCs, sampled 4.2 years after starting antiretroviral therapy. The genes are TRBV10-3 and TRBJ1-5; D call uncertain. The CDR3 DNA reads TGTGCCATCAGTGAGTCGAGCTTTAGCAATCAGCCCCAGCATTTT. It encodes CAISESSFSNQPQHF.